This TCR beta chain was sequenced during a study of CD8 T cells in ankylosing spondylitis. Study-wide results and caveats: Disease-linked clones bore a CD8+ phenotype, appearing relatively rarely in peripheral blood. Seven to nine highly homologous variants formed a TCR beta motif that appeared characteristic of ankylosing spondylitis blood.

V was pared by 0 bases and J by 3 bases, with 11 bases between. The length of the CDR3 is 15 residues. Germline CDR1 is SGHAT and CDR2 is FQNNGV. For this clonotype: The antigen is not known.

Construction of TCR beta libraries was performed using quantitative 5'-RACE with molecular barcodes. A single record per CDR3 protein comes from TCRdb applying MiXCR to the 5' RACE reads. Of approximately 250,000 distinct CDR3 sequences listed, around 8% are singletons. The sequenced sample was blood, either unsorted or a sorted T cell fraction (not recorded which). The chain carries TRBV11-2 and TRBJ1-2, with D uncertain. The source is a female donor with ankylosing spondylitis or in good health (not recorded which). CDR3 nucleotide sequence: TGTGCCAGCAGCTTAGACGGAGCGATGGACTATGGCTACACCTTC. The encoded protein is CASSLDGAMDYGYTF.